This T cell receptor beta chain is drawn from a study of blood T cells in healthy people across ages. The second PCR ran roughly 6 to 11 cycles with a sample-barcoded 5' primer and J-beta primers. MiXCR, run by TCRdb on the 5' RACE reads, gives a single entry per CDR3 protein. The sample yields some 700,000 distinct CDR3 sequences, about 24% seen once. The receptor was derived from a man between 65 and 85 years old in good health. The specimen was blood.

The CDR3 nucleotides read TGTGCCAGCAGCTCCCGGACAGGGGGAGATGAAAAACTGTTTTTT. This translates into CASSSRTGGDEKLFF. The chain employs TRBV11-2 and TRBJ1-4, with 10 positions matching TRBD1. Germline V CDR1 and CDR2: SGHAT, FQNNGV. This CDR3 has 15 amino acids. With V trimmed by 4 bases and J by 6 bases, 5 bases remained unmatched.